This T cell receptor beta chain was sequenced during a study of cytomegalovirus exposure and HLA in healthy donors. This CDR3 contains 13 residues. Germline CDR1 is LNHDA and CDR2 is SQIVND (reference sequence). V lost 7 bases and J 7 bases, leaving 16 bases between the germline ends. The PCR had 60 Vbeta and 13 Jbeta primers. The data were produced by immunoSEQ multiplex PCR, yet TCRdb's version contains in-frame clones alone and is incomplete. The sample table includes 35,000 to 45,000 clones. To note about this clone: Its antigen is unknown.

Study conclusions and caveats: TCR beta chains numbering more than 150 were designated cytomegalovirus-associated. Rare TCR sequences predominated, though certain public TCRs were found in many donors. Follow-up analysis seemed to connect common viral pathogens with several of the most significant clusters identified. When analyzed later, the rates of TCR association showed variation by HLA locus, with DRB1 the most and HLA-C the fewest.

This TCR derives from a male donor in good health and CMV-seronegative. The rearrangement uses TRBV19 and TRBJ1-1, with D perhaps TRBD1 (5 bases). The sequenced sample was PBMCs. CDR3 loop: CASITLTGGEAFF. The CDR3 DNA reads TGTGCCAGTATCACGCTGACGGGGGGTGAAGCTTTCTTT.